A selection of T cell receptor beta chains follows, all from one sample in a study of blood T cells in healthy people across ages. TCRdb itself ran the 5' RACE reads through MiXCR, one entry per CDR3 protein. The data hold around 620,000 distinct CDR3 sequences, with about 25% observed a single time. The material sequenced was blood. These receptors all come from a woman between 65 and 79 years old in good health. The CDR3 runs from the conserved cysteine through the conserved F or W. Fields, in order: V gene, clone size, J gene, D gene, CDR3 protein, CDR3 DNA. The D gene is left open where the match is weak. A row's size may be missing; if present it is once, few, many or a size class.

>TRBV12-3/TRBV12-4|few|TRBJ2-7|TRBD1
CASSPSSTGGAWDF
TGTGCCAGCAGTCCAAGCTCGACAGGGGGGGCTTGGGACTTC
>TRBV7-2|once|TRBJ1-3|-
CASSLSDRSGNTIYF
TGTGCCAGCAGCTTATCGGACCGCTCTGGAAACACCATATATTTT
>TRBV7-2|many|TRBJ1-5|TRBD1
CASSTRQGAGQPQHF
TGTGCCAGCAGCACCCGACAGGGGGCTGGTCAGCCCCAGCATTTT
>TRBV9|-|TRBJ1-1|-
CASSVAGFDTEAFF
TGTGCCAGCAGCGTAGCAGGGTTCGACACTGAAGCTTTCTTT
>TRBV4-3|few|TRBJ1-1|TRBD1
CASSQETGVNTEAFF
TGCGCCAGCAGCCAAGAAACAGGGGTTAACACTGAAGCTTTCTTT
>TRBV7-9|many|TRBJ1-1|-
CASSLGTGSNTEAFF
TGTGCCAGCAGCTTGGGGACTGGCTCTAACACTGAAGCTTTCTTT
>TRBV7-7|-|TRBJ2-7|TRBD1
CASSAGTGGAYEQYF
TGTGCTAGCAGCGCCGGGACAGGGGGTGCGTACGAGCAGTACTTC
>TRBV5-1|-|TRBJ1-2|-
CASSLEQTWGMNGYTF
TGCGCCAGCAGCTTGGAACAGACCTGGGGTATGAATGGCTACACCTTC
>TRBV7-2|-|TRBJ2-1|TRBD2
CASSMGLVNEQFF
TGTGCCAGCAGCATGGGACTAGTGAATGAGCAGTTCTTC
>TRBV27|-|TRBJ2-7|TRBD2
CASRPAGAQAHEQYF
TGTGCCAGCAGACCCGCGGGAGCCCAGGCCCACGAGCAGTACTTC
>TRBV20-1|-|TRBJ2-1|-
CSATPNNEQFF
TGCAGTGCTACCCCCAACAATGAGCAGTTCTTC
>TRBV28|-|TRBJ1-5|-
CASSLTAQPQHF
TGTGCCAGCAGCTTGACAGCACAGCCCCAGCATTTT
>TRBV10-3|few|TRBJ1-3|TRBD1
CAIRQGSVIYF
TGTGCCATAAGACAGGGATCGGTGATATATTTT
>TRBV6-5|-|TRBJ2-7|-
CASSYSMKGDEQYF
TGTGCCAGCAGTTACTCGATGAAGGGGGACGAGCAGTACTTC
>TRBV4-3|-|TRBJ2-5|-
CASSQDATPGGETQYF
TGCGCCAGCAGCCAAGATGCGACTCCGGGTGGAGAGACCCAGTACTTC
>TRBV28|-|TRBJ2-2|TRBD1
CASRPGGPNTGELFF
TGTGCCAGCAGACCAGGGGGCCCGAACACCGGGGAGCTGTTTTTT
>TRBV7-6|-|TRBJ2-1|TRBD1
CASSLEGASYNEQFF
TGTGCCAGCAGCTTAGAGGGGGCCTCCTACAATGAGCAGTTCTTC
>TRBV20-1|few|TRBJ1-2|-
CSAHFLTDPNYGYTF
TGCAGTGCTCACTTTCTGACAGATCCCAACTATGGCTACACCTTC
>TRBV4-3|few|TRBJ2-4|-
CASSQDERGSIQYF
TGCGCCAGCAGCCAAGATGAGAGGGGGAGCATTCAGTACTTC
>TRBV29-1|few|TRBJ2-3|-
CSVRAVAQYF
TGCAGCGTGCGAGCGGTGGCGCAGTATTTT
>TRBV7-2|few|TRBJ1-2|-
CASTLSWDRTYGYTF
TGTGCCAGCACCCTTAGTTGGGATCGGACCTATGGCTACACCTTC
>TRBV5-6|-|TRBJ1-6|-
CASSLARGWSSYNSLLHF
TGTGCCAGCAGCTTGGCGCGGGGGTGGAGCTCCTATAATTCACTCCTCCACTTT
>TRBV3-1|-|TRBJ2-7|-
CASNQAVRYEQYF
TGTGCCAGCAACCAAGCGGTTCGCTACGAGCAGTACTTC
>TRBV7-2|once|TRBJ2-5|-
CASSQMDGTRYF
TGTGCCAGCAGCCAGATGGATGGGACCCGGTACTTC
>TRBV4-3|-|TRBJ1-2|-
CASSQAHGANYGYTF
TGCGCCAGCAGCCAAGCCCACGGTGCTAACTATGGCTACACCTTC
>TRBV5-1|-|TRBJ2-5|TRBD2
CASSVLALQETQYF
TGCGCCAGCAGCGTACTAGCGCTCCAAGAGACCCAGTACTTC
>TRBV5-1|-|TRBJ2-3|-
CASSLERGADTQYF
TGCGCCAGCAGCTTGGAACGTGGCGCAGATACGCAGTATTTT
>TRBV5-1|-|TRBJ2-5|TRBD2
CASSAASGQETQYF
TGCGCCAGCAGCGCAGCTAGCGGTCAAGAGACCCAGTACTTC
>TRBV4-2|-|TRBJ2-3|TRBD1
CASSDREGDTQYF
TGTGCCAGCAGTGACAGGGAAGGAGATACGCAGTATTTT
>TRBV7-2|-|TRBJ2-6|-
CASSLGDYRSSGVNVLTF
TGTGCCAGCAGCTTAGGGGATTACCGATCCTCTGGGGTCAACGTCCTGACTTTC
>TRBV12-3/TRBV12-4|-|TRBJ1-3|-
CASSLVGGNIIYF
TGTGCCAGCAGTTTGGTGGGTGGAAACATCATATATTTT
>TRBV12-3/TRBV12-4|-|TRBJ2-5|-
CASRMRVGGETQYF
TGTGCCAGCAGAATGAGAGTAGGGGGGGAGACCCAGTACTTC
>TRBV11-2|few|TRBJ1-3|TRBD1
CASSSGTVGNTIYF
TGTGCCAGCAGCTCTGGGACAGTTGGAAACACCATATATTTT
>TRBV5-5|few|TRBJ1-1|-
CASSGPQVNTEAFF
TGTGCCAGCAGCGGCCCACAGGTGAACACTGAAGCTTTCTTT
>TRBV6-4|-|TRBJ2-5|-
CASSEREETQYF
TGTGCCAGCAGTGAGAGGGAAGAGACCCAGTACTTC
>TRBV7-2|-|TRBJ1-6|TRBD1
CASSESTGRSPLHF
TGTGCCAGCAGCGAATCGACAGGGAGATCACCCCTCCACTTT
>TRBV11-3|-|TRBJ1-1|TRBD1
CASSPGQGDVREAFF
TGTGCCAGCAGCCCAGGACAGGGGGATGTCCGGGAAGCTTTCTTT
>TRBV29-1|-|TRBJ1-1|TRBD1
CSGLTGREAFF
TGCAGCGGACTGACAGGGAGAGAAGCTTTCTTT
>TRBV6-2/TRBV6-3|-|TRBJ2-1|-
CASSYSNLRGEQFF
TGTGCCAGCAGTTACTCGAATTTACGGGGTGAGCAGTTCTTC
>TRBV6-6|-|TRBJ1-6|-
CASSLTGFGSPLHF
TGTGCCAGCAGTTTAACAGGGTTTGGCTCACCCCTCCACTTT